A single sample is the source of the 32 T cell receptor beta chains below, sequenced in a study of T-cell reconstitution after alpha-beta-depleted transplantation in children. For TCRbeta, the library was prepared with unique molecular identifiers. TCRdb analysed the PCR reads with MiXCR anew, one entry per CDR3 protein. Seen here are about 400,000 distinct CDR3 sequences, around 16% observed once, and the top ten hold 29%. The specimen was PBMCs, mostly from graft donor cells, collected 360 days after TCRalphabeta/CD19-depleted stem cell transplant. Source of these receptors: a boy under three years old who had a stem cell transplant for Wiskott-Aldrich syndrome, so the T cells may come from the graft donor.

This clonotype was seen a few times. The chain uses TRBV29-1 and TRBJ1-1, with a weak D call TRBD1 (5 bases). The V gene lost 3 bases and the J gene lost 3 bases, with 11 bases spanning the gap. This CDR3 is 13 amino acids long. Germline CDR1 and CDR2: SQVTM and ANQGSEA. CDR3 DNA: TGCAGCGTTGACAGGGACGGGTACACTGAAGCTTTCTTT. Its translation: CSVDRDGYTEAFF.

The table lists this clonotype with a few counts. The chain uses TRBV18 and TRBJ2-7; 10 bases align to TRBD2. The CDR3 extends over 17 amino acids. V shed 6 bases and J 1 base; nucleotides not matched to a gene: 12. The germline V gene encodes CDR1 KGHSH and CDR2 LQKENI. The CDR3 loop is CASSRGLASHFSYEQYF. CDR3 nucleotides: TGTGCCAGCTCCAGGGGACTAGCGAGCCACTTTTCCTACGAGCAGTACTTC.

The V gene is TRBV11-2, the J gene TRBJ2-7; the D gene is possibly TRBD2 (5 bases). Looked up from germline, CDR1 is SGHAT and CDR2 is FQNNGV. The CDR3 spans 17 residues. Trimming cost V 0 bases and J 1 base, with 16 bases left between them. The chain's CDR3 is CASSLDFGGLPSYEQYF. The DNA for the CDR3 is TGTGCCAGCAGCTTAGATTTCGGAGGATTACCATCCTACGAGCAGTACTTC.

This clonotype was observed at least ten times. The chain couples TRBV15 to TRBJ2-1; no reliable D call. The CDR3 extends over 13 amino acids. Trimming removed 3 bases from V and 7 bases from J, with 10 bases in between. Germline CDR1 and CDR2: LNHNV and YYDKDF (reference sequence). In DNA form, the CDR3 reads TGTGCCACCAGCAGTCGCGCGGAGAATGAGCAGTTCTTC. It codes for CATSSRAENEQFF.

V usage is TRBV27 and J usage is TRBJ2-2; 12 bases map to TRBD1. CDR1 is MNHEY and CDR2 is SMNVEV in the germline V gene (reference sequence). After removal of 3 bases from V and 2 bases from J, the junction contained 1 base not matched to a gene. The CDR3 runs 16 residues. The CDR3 bases are TGTGCCAGCAGTTTCGGGACAGGGGGCAACACCGGGGAGCTGTTTTTT. It encodes CASSFGTGGNTGELFF.

Only a few counts were recorded for this clonotype. The V gene is TRBV5-1, the J gene TRBJ2-7; the match to TRBD2 covers 9 bases. Germline V gives CDR1 SGHRS, CDR2 YFSETQ. The CDR3 is 18 amino acids. Losses at the gene ends were 0 bases for V and 0 bases for J; bases not matched to a gene: 10. The CDR3 DNA reads TGCGCCAGCAGCTTGGTATTTAGCGGGAGCGCCAACTCCTACGAGCAGTACTTC. Protein sequence: CASSLVFSGSANSYEQYF.

This clonotype was counted between two and nine times. This chain uses TRBV10-2 with TRBJ2-3; D remains ambiguous. Germline CDR1 is WSHSY and CDR2 is SAAADI. V shed 0 bases and J shed 2 bases, with 6 bases lying between them. This CDR3 is built from 14 residues. This CDR3 reads CASSESGYTDTQYF. In DNA form, the CDR3 reads TGCGCCAGCAGTGAGTCTGGTTACACAGATACGCAGTATTTT.

The chain employs TRBV19 and TRBJ2-2; 12 bases are shared with TRBD1. This CDR3 region has 18 residues. The trim removed 4 bases at V and 2 bases at J, leaving 8 bases unmatched. Germline V CDR1 and CDR2: LNHDA, SQIVND (reference sequence). The CDR3 protein is CASSNPRDRGPNTGELFF. CDR3 in DNA: TGTGCCAGTAGTAATCCCCGGGACAGGGGGCCCAACACCGGGGAGCTGTTTTTT.

In this sample, this clonotype turned up a few times. The rearrangement links TRBV12-3 or TRBV12-4 to TRBJ1-2; 10 bases align to TRBD1. The CDR3 has 14 amino acids. With 5 bases clipped from V and 5 bases from J, the junction kept 5 bases outside the gene matches. The CDR3 loop is CASSRQGAQYGYTF. CDR3 DNA: TGTGCCAGCAGTCGACAGGGGGCACAGTATGGCTACACCTTC.

The rearrangement uses TRBV7-7 and TRBJ2-3, with D tentatively TRBD1 (5 bases). CDR3 length: 19 residues. V lost 6 bases and J lost 8, with 33 bases in between. Per the germline V gene, CDR1 is SSHAT and CDR2 is FNYEAQ (reference sequence). The CDR3 nucleotides are TGTGCCAGCAGTTTAAGGTGGGGCAGGCTACCCACCGTTCATAGTACGCAGTATTTT. Protein: CASSLRWGRLPTVHSTQYF.

This clonotype has a handful of counts. This sequence joins TRBV10-2 and TRBJ2-7; D uncertain. This CDR3 is built from 14 residues. Looked up from germline, CDR1 is WSHSY and CDR2 is SAAADI. The V end was cut by 3 bases, the J end by 0 bases, with 9 bases between. CDR3 coding DNA: TGCGCCAGCAGTGATGGTCATTTCTCCTACGAGCAGTACTTC. It specifies CASSDGHFSYEQYF.

This clonotype has at least ten counts. The chain recombines TRBV3-1 with TRBJ1-2; D is unresolved. This CDR3 region has 13 residues. The V end lost 0 bases, the J end lost 5 bases, and 7 bases lay between the germline ends. Germline CDR1 is LGHDT and CDR2 is YNNKEL (reference sequence). The CDR3 DNA sequence: TGTGCCAGCAGCCAAGAAAATCGGTATGGCTACACCTTC. As protein: CASSQENRYGYTF.

Comments on this clonotype: One junction end disagrees with the germline gene, perhaps due to a read error. V and J are TRBV29-1 and TRBJ2-7, with D possibly being TRBD2 (5 bases). This CDR3 is 12 amino acids long. Germline CDR1 is SQVTM and CDR2 is ANQGSEA. For the CDR3, the DNA is TGCAGCGTTGACGGGGAAGCTGGGGAGCAGAACTTC. This codes for CSVDGEAGEQNF.

This clonotype was seen only a few times. The chain uses TRBV7-2 and TRBJ2-1; TRBD1 might be the D (5 bases). The CDR3 covers 16 residues. Trimming took 1 base from V and 8 from J, leaving 18 bases between them. Germline values: CDR1 SGHTA, CDR2 FQGNSA. In DNA form, the CDR3 reads TGTGCCAGCAGCTTAGGCCTTTATTCAGGGCACGATGAGCAGTTCTTC. Residues: CASSLGLYSGHDEQFF. The entire variable domain, with the rest obtained from reference TRBV7-2 and TRBJ2-1, is as follows: GAGVSQSPSNKVTEKGKDVELRCDPISGHTALYWYRQSLGQGLEFLIYFQGNSAPDKSGLPSDRFSAERTGGSVSTLTIQRTQQEDSAVYLCASSLGLYSGHDEQFFGPGTRLTVL.

The CDR3 DNA is TGCGCCAGCAGGGTAGGGACTAGCTCGTGGAGCACAGATACGCAGTATTTT. Translated: CASRVGTSSWSTDTQYF. V is TRBV5-1 and J is TRBJ2-3, with 9 positions matching TRBD2. The CDR3 runs to 17 residues. V shed 5 bases, J shed 0 bases, and the junction held 10 bases outside the gene matches. Germline V CDR1 and CDR2: SGHRS, YFSETQ.

The rearrangement uses TRBV7-9 and TRBJ2-5; tentatively, D is TRBD1 or TRBD2 (6 bases each). Germline values: CDR1 SEHNR, CDR2 FQNEAQ (reference sequence). V gave up 4 bases and J gave up 0 bases, with 18 bases separating them. The CDR3 contains 17 residues. CDR3: CASSSDRGTFYQETQYF. CDR3 DNA: TGTGCCAGCAGCTCAGACCGCGGGACATTTTACCAAGAGACCCAGTACTTC.

The chain has TRBV20-1 and TRBJ2-7; 12 positions agree with TRBD1. V lost 5 bases and J lost 6; bases outside the gene matches: 5. The germline gives CDR1 DFQATT, CDR2 SNEGSKA (reference sequence). This CDR3 spans 13 amino acids. CDR3 coding DNA: TGCAGTGCTTACCGGGACAGGGGGCGCGAGCAGTACTTC. Its translation is CSAYRDRGREQYF.

This clonotype turned up a few times. V gene TRBV7-2 combines with J gene TRBJ2-7; D could derive from TRBD1 or TRBD2 (5 bases each). This CDR3 spans 14 amino acids. Germline assignment: CDR1 SGHTA and CDR2 FQGNSA. V gave up 3 bases and J gave up 2 bases, with 11 bases separating them. The CDR3 sequence: CASSLTRGPYEQYF. CDR3 nucleotides: TGTGCCAGCAGCTTGACTCGGGGCCCCTACGAGCAGTACTTC. The full variable domain, in which reference TRBV7-2 and TRBJ2-7 provide the parts outside the CDR3, is GAGVSQSPSNKVTEKGKDVELRCDPISGHTALYWYRQSLGQGLEFLIYFQGNSAPDKSGLPSDRFSAERTGGSVSTLTIQRTQQEDSAVYLCASSLTRGPYEQYFGPGTRLTVT.

The sample holds a few counts of this clonotype. This chain links TRBV20-1 with TRBJ2-5, with 9 bases aligning to TRBD2. CDR3 length: 13 residues. V gave up 3 bases and J gave up 4 bases; unmatched junction bases: 3. The germline gives CDR1 DFQATT, CDR2 SNEGSKA (reference sequence). CDR3 DNA: TGCAGTGCTAGGCGGGGGGGCGGAGAGACCCAGTACTTC. Translation: CSARRGGGETQYF.

This clonotype showed up just a few times. The CDR3 bases are TGTGCCAGTTTTCGAGGGAGTTCAACGCGGGAGGCAGGAGATACGCAGTATTTT. Its translation: CASFRGSSTREAGDTQYF. The J gene is TRBJ2-3, the V gene TRBV6-1; the match to TRBD2 covers 8 bases. Germline CDR1 MNHNS, CDR2 SASEGT. The CDR3 spans 18 residues. Trimming took 9 bases from V and 5 from J; bases not matched to a gene: 22.

This chain links TRBV28 with TRBJ2-7, with D possibly TRBD2 on 7 matching bases. The CDR3 length is 15 residues. Germline V gene data show CDR1 as MDHEN and CDR2 as SYDVKM. Trimming took off 6 bases at V and 2 bases at J, with 17 bases between the two ends. DNA for the CDR3: TGTGCCAGCAGCTTAGGGGGGGTGGGTCCCTACGAGCAGTACTTC. Protein product: CASSLGGVGPYEQYF.

The chain employs TRBV6-1 and TRBJ1-1, with D possibly matching TRBD1 (5 bases). The V gene's germline CDR1 is MNHNS and CDR2 SASEGT. The V end was cut by 6 bases, the J end by 0 bases, with 14 bases between. This CDR3 has 15 residues. Here the CDR3 DNA reads TGTGCCAGCAGAACCTACGGGACGATGAACACTGAAGCTTTCTTT. It yields the protein CASRTYGTMNTEAFF.

The genes are TRBV20-1 and TRBJ2-7, with TRBD1 matching over 10 bases. The CDR3 totals 15 residues. With V trimmed by 6 bases and J by 2 bases, 10 bases remained unmatched. Germline assignment: CDR1 DFQATT and CDR2 SNEGSKA (reference sequence). The CDR3 DNA follows: TGCAGTGCCCAGGGGTGGGGGACAGGGGCCTACGAGCAGTACTTC. It yields the protein CSAQGWGTGAYEQYF.

The gene calls are TRBV20-1 and TRBJ2-5, with 11 bases matching TRBD2. Losses at the gene ends were 0 bases for V and 4 bases for J; bases not matched to a gene: 7. The germline V gene has CDR1 DFQATT and CDR2 SNEGSKA (reference sequence). The CDR3 totals 16 residues. The CDR3 is CSARDPLAGVVETQYF. The CDR3 bases are TGCAGTGCTAGAGACCCACTAGCGGGAGTAGTAGAGACCCAGTACTTC.

V gene TRBV20-1 combines with J gene TRBJ2-3; 8 nucleotides match TRBD2. The J segment lost 0 bases and the V segment lost 1 base, leaving 3 bases of the junction unmatched. There are 15 residues in the CDR3. Germline V gene sequence: CDR1 DFQATT, CDR2 SNEGSKA (reference sequence). CDR3 bases: TGCAGTGCTAGAGCAGGCGGGGGGAGCACAGATACGCAGTATTTT. Its protein is CSARAGGGSTDTQYF.

This clonotype turned up a few times. The rearrangement links TRBV18 to TRBJ2-7, with D perhaps given as TRBD1 or TRBD2 (5 bases each). Trimming removed 4 bases from V and 5 bases from J, with 27 bases in between. The CDR3 runs to 18 residues. CDR1 and CDR2 (germline): KGHSH, LQKENI. The CDR3 DNA sequence: TGTGCCAGCTCACTAACCCCGCCCGCACCTACACGGGACCACGAGCAGTACTTC. It is translated as CASSLTPPAPTRDHEQYF.

This clonotype was counted a few times. V is TRBV4-3 and J is TRBJ2-3, with 7 bases lining up with TRBD2. Germline trimming cut 1 base from V and 4 bases from J; bases unmatched to any gene: 8. This CDR3 is built from 16 residues. Germline V gene sequence: CDR1 LGHNA, CDR2 YSLEER. CDR3 amino acids: CASSQANGRYADTQYF. The CDR3, as DNA: TGCGCCAGCAGCCAAGCAAACGGGAGGTATGCAGATACGCAGTATTTT.

In its sample, this clonotype was seen many times. The rearrangement uses TRBV28 and TRBJ2-7; 10 bases agree with TRBD2. The length of the CDR3 is 14 residues. V shed 3 bases and J 3 bases; nucleotides not matched to a gene: 2. Germline V gene lookup returns CDR1 MDHEN and CDR2 SYDVKM. CDR3 sequence (DNA): TGTGCCAGCAGTTTGCTAGCGGGGGACTACGAGCAGTACTTC. Protein product: CASSLLAGDYEQYF.

The genes are TRBV27 and TRBJ1-5, with unresolved D. The V gene's germline CDR1 is MNHEY and CDR2 SMNVEV (reference sequence). CDR3 size: 14 residues. V shed 8 bases and J shed 3 bases, with 14 bases lying between them. This CDR3 is CASGVGGFNQPQHF. CDR3 DNA: TGTGCCAGCGGGGTCGGAGGGTTCAATCAGCCCCAGCATTTT.

This clonotype has just a few counts. The chain couples TRBV7-7 to TRBJ2-2; D gene unclear. Germline CDR1 and CDR2: SSHAT and FNYEAQ (reference sequence). This CDR3 contains 13 residues. V was pared by 2 bases and J by 8 bases, with 9 bases between. Here the CDR3 reads CASSLLPRGELFF. In DNA form, the CDR3 reads TGTGCCAGCAGCTTATTACCGAGAGGGGAGCTGTTTTTT.

This clonotype was recorded a few times. The chain recombines TRBV9 with TRBJ2-7, with 10 bases matching TRBD2. From germline, CDR1 is SGDLS and CDR2 YYNGEE. This CDR3 region has 15 residues. V lost 0 bases, J lost 5 bases, and 5 bases stayed unmatched. Here the CDR3 reads CASSVALAGVHEQYF. As DNA, the CDR3 is TGTGCCAGCAGCGTAGCCCTAGCGGGAGTGCACGAGCAGTACTTC. The full variable domain, rest sourced from reference TRBV9 and TRBJ2-7, is DSGVTQTPKHLITATGQRVTLRCSPRSGDLSVYWYQQSLDQGLQFLIQYYNGEERAKGNILERFSAQQFPDLHSELNLSSLELGDSALYFCASSVALAGVHEQYFGPGTRLTVT.

At least ten counts were recorded for this clonotype. The V gene is TRBV5-6, the J gene TRBJ2-5; D ambiguous. The CDR3 contains 14 residues. Germline V gene data show CDR1 as SGHDT and CDR2 as YYEEEE. V lost 4 bases and J 2 bases, leaving 12 bases between the germline ends. This CDR3 is CASSQTASQETQYF. The CDR3 DNA follows: TGTGCCAGCAGCCAGACGGCTAGTCAAGAGACCCAGTACTTC.